A selection of T cell receptor beta chains follows, all from one sample in a study of blood T cell repertoires in COVID-19. TCRdb keeps only in-frame clones here, not all; method: immunoSEQ multiplex PCR. The sample lists a few hundred thousand clones, roughly 87% seen once, with 4% to 5% in the top ten. Input material: peripheral blood. The receptors shown here come from a woman between 40 and 55 years old who had recovered from COVID-19. Both conserved end residues are part of each CDR3. The D gene is left open where the match is weak.

D	V	J	CDR3
TRBD2	TRBV11-3	TRBJ2-2	CASSLVAGGRTGELFF
NA	TRBV5-1	TRBJ2-3	CASSRTHTDTQYF
NA	TRBV9	TRBJ2-3	CASSAGGTDTQYF
NA	TRBV19	TRBJ1-2	CASNPGDQVYGYTF
NA	TRBV12-3/TRBV12-4	TRBJ1-1	CASSKTEGEAFF
TRBD2	TRBV28	TRBJ2-7	CASGELAGREQYF
TRBD1	TRBV19	TRBJ2-7	CASSTLGGGEQYF
TRBD1	TRBV19	TRBJ2-7	CASSSSGTAEQYF
NA	TRBV19	TRBJ1-5	CASIRGGVSNQPQHF
NA	TRBV19	TRBJ1-1	CASSRANTEAFF
NA	TRBV5-1	TRBJ2-7	CASSLAPGDYEQYF